One T cell receptor (beta chain) is described in this entry. Its antigen remains unknown. This sample is part of a study of shared clonotypes between healthy human individuals. Broader study findings: A limitation of the genetic and exposure-history diversity represented arose from few donors. Rarefaction indicated that sorted-subset sequencing remained incomplete although depth was large.

Using immunoSEQ multiplex PCR, the repertoire was profiled, and TCRdb retains in-frame clones only, with some absent. The repertoire has 2 million to 3 million clones, over 85% of them found once; the top ten carry 0.36%. The sequenced material came from naive CD4+ T cells from PBMCs. Subset denoted: CD45RA+ positively selected. This receptor was identified in a man aged 18 to 30 in good health. Some clones in this sample may be carry-over from other donors' samples.

The chain's CDR3 is CASSLFGGREKLFF. DNA for the CDR3: TGTGCCAGCAGTTTATTCGGGGGGAGGGAAAAACTGTTTTTT. This chain joins TRBV28 and TRBJ1-4, with D perhaps matching TRBD1 (5 bases). This CDR3 is 14 amino acids long. The V gene's germline CDR1 is MDHEN and CDR2 SYDVKM. V dropped 1 base and J dropped 8 bases, with 11 bases sitting between them.